These T cell receptor beta chains were read from a single sample in a study of cytomegalovirus exposure and HLA in healthy donors. Libraries were prepared by immunoSEQ multiplex PCR; TCRdb keeps only in-frame clonotypes and omits some of them. This table holds 150,000 to 200,000 clones, more than 70% found once. The sample was PBMCs. These receptors came from a woman aged 40 to 50 in good health and CMV-seronegative. Each CDR3 is given with its conserved first and last residue. D genes are given only for firm matches. Clone size, where shown, is once, few, many, or a class for clones that have expanded.

v_call: TRBV11-3
clone_size: -
d_call: -
j_call: TRBJ1-3
cdr3_aa: CASSLGRGSGSGNTIYF
cdr3_nt: TGTGCCAGCAGCTTAGGACGAGGGTCCGGCTCTGGAAACACCATATATTTT

v_call: TRBV5-1
clone_size: -
d_call: -
j_call: TRBJ2-2
cdr3_aa: CASQGGGQNTGELFF
cdr3_nt: TGCGCCAGCCAAGGAGGGGGCCAGAACACCGGGGAGCTGTTTTTT

v_call: TRBV19
clone_size: -
d_call: TRBD2
j_call: TRBJ2-1
cdr3_aa: CASSIGTSDNEQFF
cdr3_nt: TGTGCCAGTAGTATAGGGACTAGCGACAATGAGCAGTTCTTC

v_call: TRBV7-8
clone_size: once
d_call: TRBD1
j_call: TRBJ2-1
cdr3_aa: CASSSGTGGRDEQFF
cdr3_nt: TGTGCCAGCAGTTCCGGGACAGGGGGCAGGGATGAGCAGTTCTTC

v_call: TRBV2
clone_size: -
d_call: TRBD2
j_call: TRBJ2-1
cdr3_aa: CASSPRTSGSNEQFF
cdr3_nt: TGTGCCAGCAGTCCAAGGACTAGCGGGAGTAATGAGCAGTTCTTC

v_call: TRBV11-1
clone_size: -
d_call: -
j_call: TRBJ2-5
cdr3_aa: CASSQDRGETQYF
cdr3_nt: TGTGCCAGCAGCCAGGACAGAGGAGAGACCCAGTACTTC

v_call: TRBV6-5
clone_size: -
d_call: TRBD1
j_call: TRBJ1-2
cdr3_aa: CASRDTGGAGGYTF
cdr3_nt: TGTGCCAGCAGGGATACAGGGGGCGCAGGTGGCTACACCTTC

v_call: TRBV30
clone_size: -
d_call: TRBD1
j_call: TRBJ1-4
cdr3_aa: CAWSFGQGATNEKLFF
cdr3_nt: TGTGCCTGGAGTTTTGGACAGGGGGCTACTAATGAAAAACTGTTTTTT

v_call: TRBV27
clone_size: -
d_call: -
j_call: TRBJ2-2
cdr3_aa: CASSFRNTGELFF
cdr3_nt: TGTGCCAGCAGTTTTCGGAACACCGGGGAGCTGTTTTTT

v_call: TRBV10-3
clone_size: -
d_call: -
j_call: TRBJ2-3
cdr3_aa: CAISLGQTSTDTQYF
cdr3_nt: TGTGCCATCAGCTTAGGACAGACAAGCACAGATACGCAGTATTTT

v_call: TRBV11-1
clone_size: -
d_call: TRBD2
j_call: TRBJ2-1
cdr3_aa: CASSILAEEQFF
cdr3_nt: TGTGCCAGCAGCATACTAGCGGAGGAGCAGTTCTTC

v_call: TRBV7-9
clone_size: -
d_call: -
j_call: TRBJ2-3
cdr3_aa: CASSLDGTSESTDTQYF
cdr3_nt: TGTGCCAGCAGCTTAGACGGGACATCGGAAAGCACAGATACGCAGTATTTT

v_call: TRBV19
clone_size: once
d_call: -
j_call: TRBJ2-3
cdr3_aa: CASSQRDTQYF
cdr3_nt: TGTGCCAGTAGTCAGCGGGATACGCAGTATTTT

v_call: TRBV7-6
clone_size: -
d_call: TRBD2
j_call: TRBJ2-7
cdr3_aa: CASSVTSGSSYEQYF
cdr3_nt: TGTGCCAGCAGCGTTACTAGCGGAAGCTCCTACGAGCAGTACTTC

v_call: TRBV19
clone_size: -
d_call: -
j_call: TRBJ2-1
cdr3_aa: CASTYRVGVTYNEQFF
cdr3_nt: TGTGCCAGCACCTATAGGGTAGGGGTGACCTACAATGAGCAGTTCTTC

v_call: TRBV10-3
clone_size: -
d_call: TRBD1
j_call: TRBJ2-1
cdr3_aa: CAISRDRGPEQFF
cdr3_nt: TGTGCCATCAGCCGAGACAGGGGGCCTGAGCAGTTCTTC

v_call: TRBV4-3
clone_size: -
d_call: TRBD2
j_call: TRBJ2-1
cdr3_aa: CASSQEALAGYNEQFF
cdr3_nt: TGCGCCAGCAGCCAAGAGGCCCTAGCGGGTTACAATGAGCAGTTCTTC

v_call: TRBV7-2
clone_size: -
d_call: -
j_call: TRBJ2-7
cdr3_aa: CASSLAGSGGTYEQYF
cdr3_nt: TGTGCCAGCAGCCTAGCTGGGTCAGGGGGGACCTACGAGCAGTACTTC

v_call: TRBV19
clone_size: -
d_call: TRBD1
j_call: TRBJ1-2
cdr3_aa: CATQGQGAGYGYTF
cdr3_nt: TGTGCCACCCAGGGACAGGGGGCAGGCTATGGCTACACCTTC

v_call: TRBV4-1
clone_size: -
d_call: -
j_call: TRBJ2-7
cdr3_aa: CASSRSRDLDEQYF
cdr3_nt: TGCGCCAGCAGCCGTTCGAGGGATTTGGACGAGCAGTACTTC

v_call: TRBV5-6
clone_size: -
d_call: -
j_call: TRBJ1-2
cdr3_aa: CASSLRELRGYTF
cdr3_nt: TGTGCCAGCAGCTTGCGGGAGCTGAGAGGCTACACCTTC

v_call: TRBV11-3
clone_size: -
d_call: -
j_call: TRBJ1-2
cdr3_aa: CASSPDTSYGYTF
cdr3_nt: TGTGCCAGCAGCCCGGACACCTCCTATGGCTACACCTTC

v_call: TRBV29-1
clone_size: -
d_call: -
j_call: TRBJ2-5
cdr3_aa: CSGGTGRQETQYF
cdr3_nt: TGCAGCGGCGGGACGGGAAGACAAGAGACCCAGTACTTC

v_call: TRBV10-2
clone_size: -
d_call: -
j_call: TRBJ2-1
cdr3_aa: CAVSGYNEQFF
cdr3_nt: TGCGCCGTTAGCGGTTACAATGAGCAGTTCTTC

v_call: TRBV2
clone_size: -
d_call: TRBD1
j_call: TRBJ2-5
cdr3_aa: CASNIQGLAETQYF
cdr3_nt: TGTGCCAGCAATATACAGGGGTTGGCAGAGACCCAGTACTTC

v_call: TRBV11-2
clone_size: -
d_call: -
j_call: TRBJ1-1
cdr3_aa: CASSLSRGGVTEAFF
cdr3_nt: TGTGCCAGCAGCTTATCACGGGGGGGAGTCACTGAAGCTTTCTTT

v_call: TRBV28
clone_size: -
d_call: -
j_call: TRBJ1-5
cdr3_aa: CASSPGVGQPQHF
cdr3_nt: TGTGCCAGCAGTCCAGGGGTAGGGCAGCCCCAGCATTTT

v_call: TRBV27
clone_size: -
d_call: -
j_call: TRBJ1-1
cdr3_aa: CASSLRGGTEAFF
cdr3_nt: TGTGCCAGCAGTTTAAGGGGTGGGACTGAAGCTTTCTTT

v_call: TRBV2
clone_size: once
d_call: -
j_call: TRBJ1-1
cdr3_aa: CASSGGYEAFF
cdr3_nt: TGTGCCAGCAGTGGGGGCTATGAAGCTTTCTTT

v_call: TRBV5-1
clone_size: -
d_call: TRBD2
j_call: TRBJ2-2
cdr3_aa: CASSLGNLGLAALTGELFF
cdr3_nt: TGCGCCAGCAGCTTGGGCAACTTGGGACTAGCGGCTCTCACCGGGGAGCTGTTTTTT

v_call: TRBV15
clone_size: -
d_call: -
j_call: TRBJ2-1
cdr3_aa: CATSRTTGNNEQFF
cdr3_nt: TGTGCCACCAGCAGAACGACAGGAAACAATGAGCAGTTCTTC

v_call: TRBV19
clone_size: -
d_call: TRBD1
j_call: TRBJ1-4
cdr3_aa: CASSIGGTGGTEKLFF
cdr3_nt: TGTGCCAGTAGTATAGGGGGGACAGGGGGCACGGAAAAACTGTTTTTT

v_call: TRBV5-1
clone_size: -
d_call: TRBD2
j_call: TRBJ2-3
cdr3_aa: CASSLSSGGGGTQYF
cdr3_nt: TGCGCCAGCAGCTTGTCTAGCGGGGGAGGTGGTACGCAGTATTTT